This TCR beta chain was captured in a study of blood T cells in healthy people across ages. Whole-study results and caveats: Researchers deemed the diversity estimates from one million T cells underestimates.

The germline CDR1 and CDR2 sequences are SQVTM and ANQGSEA. The CDR3 is made up of 10 amino acids. The V gene lost 3 bases and the J gene lost 5 bases, with 4 bases spanning the gap. At least ten counts were recorded for this clonotype. Its antigen is undetermined. The second PCR ran about 6 to 12 cycles with a sample-barcoded 5' primer and J-beta primers. Via MiXCR, TCRdb re-called the 5' RACE reads, giving one row per CDR3 protein. The data hold 1 million to 1.2 million distinct CDR3 sequences, with around two fifths observed a single time. Sequenced sample: blood. V is TRBV29-1 and J is TRBJ1-2; no clear D gene. This receptor was obtained from a man younger than 35 in good health. The CDR3 DNA sequence: TGCAGCGTTGACAGTTATGGCTACACCTTC. Protein product: CSVDSYGYTF.